Listed below are T cell receptor beta chains from one sample, sequenced in a study of human T cells and chemical hapten exposure. From the RACE reads, TCRdb called clonotypes with MiXCR, one entry per CDR3 protein. This sample has tens of thousands of distinct CDR3 sequences, with around a tenth found just once. This specimen consisted of whole blood, obtained in connection with sensitization to the hapten diphenylcyclopropenone (DPC). The source is a woman aged 40 to 50 with alopecia areata. Some clones in this sample may be carry-over from other donors' samples. The CDR3 runs from the conserved cysteine through the conserved F or W. Fields, in order: clone size, V gene, D gene, J gene, CDR3 DNA, CDR3 protein. A D gene is named only where the DNA matches it firmly. Clone size appears in some rows only: once, few, many, or a class for an expanded clone.

-	TRBV4-1	-	TRBJ2-5	TGCGCCAGCAGCCATATCAAGGAGACCCAGTACTTC	CASSHIKETQYF
few	TRBV25-1	-	TRBJ1-2	TGTGCCAGCAGTGAATATTCCTATGGCTACACCTTC	CASSEYSYGYTF
few	TRBV12-3/TRBV12-4	-	TRBJ2-3	TGTGCCAGCAGTACTCCGGGACTGCGCTCGAATACGCAGTATTTT	CASSTPGLRSNTQYF
many	TRBV7-3	-	TRBJ1-1	TGTGCCAGCAGCCTAGTGGGGGCGGGAACTGAAGCTTTCTTT	CASSLVGAGTEAFF
-	TRBV6-5	-	TRBJ2-7	TGTGCCAGCAGCCTACAGGGCTACGAGCAGTACTTC	CASSLQGYEQYF
few	TRBV7-2	-	TRBJ2-3	TGTGCCAGCAGCTTACTAGCGAATACAGATACGCAGTATTTT	CASSLLANTDTQYF
many	TRBV7-3	-	TRBJ2-1	TGTGCCAGCAGCTTAACGGGTTGGGGCAATGAGCAGTTCTTC	CASSLTGWGNEQFF
medium-sized	TRBV29-1	TRBD1	TRBJ1-2	TGCAGCGTTACAGGGGGCGTGGGCTACACCTTC	CSVTGGVGYTF
many	TRBV5-4	-	TRBJ2-3	TGTGCCAGCAGCTTGGTCGGGGCGGATACGCAGTATTTT	CASSLVGADTQYF
-	TRBV7-9	TRBD2	TRBJ2-1	TGTGCCAGCAGCTCTAGCGGGGCCGGCTACAATGAGCAGTTCTTC	CASSSSGAGYNEQFF
few	TRBV28	-	TRBJ2-7	TGTGCCAGCAGGGCCGCAGGGATCGCCTACGAGCAGTACTTC	CASRAAGIAYEQYF
many	TRBV29-1	-	TRBJ2-5	TGCAGTTTTAGGCAGGGACAAGAGACCCAGTACTTC	CSFRQGQETQYF
medium-sized	TRBV12-3/TRBV12-4	-	TRBJ1-4	TGTGCCAGCAGTTTCGGCCGGGGGAGTGAAAAACTGTTTTTT	CASSFGRGSEKLFF
many	TRBV18	TRBD1	TRBJ1-2	TGTGCCAGCTCAAACGGGACAGTTTATGGCTACACCTTC	CASSNGTVYGYTF
many	TRBV29-1	-	TRBJ2-2	TGCAGCGTTCGGGGAACGAACACCGGGGAGCTGTTTTTT	CSVRGTNTGELFF
-	TRBV12-3/TRBV12-4	TRBD1	TRBJ1-5	TGTGCCAGCAGTTTAGCAGGGCAGGGGGCGCAATCTCAGCCCCAGCATTTT	CASSLAGQGAQSQPQHF
few	TRBV9	TRBD2	TRBJ2-5	TGTGCCAGCAGCGTGGGGACTAGCGGGGGCATAGAGACCCAGTACTTC	CASSVGTSGGIETQYF
many	TRBV29-1	-	TRBJ2-2	TGCAGCGTTGCCCAGGTGGGCGACACCGGGGAGCTGTTTTTT	CSVAQVGDTGELFF
-	TRBV28	-	TRBJ2-1	TGTGCCAGCAGCCCCCGGACACTGGATTTCAATGAGCAGTTCTTC	CASSPRTLDFNEQFF
many	TRBV5-1	-	TRBJ2-2	TGCGCCAGCAGCTTGGAGAGCCAGGGGGGAAGGGCCGGGGAGCTGTTTTTT	CASSLESQGGRAGELFF
many	TRBV5-1	-	TRBJ2-7	TGCGCCAGCAGCGTTACCGAACGGGGGATCGAGCAGTACTTC	CASSVTERGIEQYF
many	TRBV20-1	-	TRBJ1-1	TGCAGTGCTAGGGCGGGGGGAGGCACTGAAGCTTTCTTT	CSARAGGGTEAFF
few	TRBV20-1	TRBD1	TRBJ2-3	TGCAGTGCGGAACAGGGGGGCAGGGTCACAGATACGCAGTATTTT	CSAEQGGRVTDTQYF
many	TRBV4-1	-	TRBJ1-1	TGCGCCAGCAGGTCCGGGACAAAGAACACTGAAGCTTTCTTT	CASRSGTKNTEAFF
many	TRBV30	-	TRBJ1-1	TGTGCCTGGAGCCGGGACACTAACACTGAAGCTTTCTTT	CAWSRDTNTEAFF
many	TRBV7-8	-	TRBJ2-3	TGTGCCAGCAGCCATCTAACAGATACGCAGTATTTT	CASSHLTDTQYF
few	TRBV18	TRBD1	TRBJ1-2	TGTGCCAGCTCACCTGGGACAGGCGAGGGCTACACCTTC	CASSPGTGEGYTF
many	TRBV6-4	TRBD2	TRBJ2-3	TGTGCCAGCAGTGAGACTAGCGGGGGGGCAGATACGCAGTATTTT	CASSETSGGADTQYF
many	TRBV4-1	-	TRBJ2-6	TGCGCCAGCCATGGCCTCAGGGGGGCCAACGTCCTGACTTTC	CASHGLRGANVLTF
many	TRBV27	TRBD1	TRBJ1-6	TGTGCCAGCAGCCATCAGGGGGGACCGAAAAGTTCACCCCTCCACTTT	CASSHQGGPKSSPLHF
many	TRBV6-6	TRBD1	TRBJ2-7	TGTGCCAGCAGTTACAGGGACAGGGGGCACGAGCAGTACTTC	CASSYRDRGHEQYF
many	TRBV28	-	TRBJ1-2	TGTGCCAGCCGGGTAGGCTATGGCTACACCTTC	CASRVGYGYTF
few	TRBV7-3	-	TRBJ1-5	TGTGCCAGCAGCTTAACTTCGGGTCAGCCCCAGCATTTT	CASSLTSGQPQHF
-	TRBV9	TRBD2	TRBJ2-3	TGTGCCAGCAGCCCGGGACTAGCGGGGGGCGCAGATACGCAGTATTTT	CASSPGLAGGADTQYF
many	TRBV9	TRBD2	TRBJ2-3	TGTGCCAGCAGCGTAGAAGGGACTAGCGGGGGGACCTATGACACAGATACGCAGTATTTT	CASSVEGTSGGTYDTDTQYF
few	TRBV20-1	TRBD1	TRBJ1-4	TGCAGTGCCAGGCAGGGGGCAGCTAATGAAAAACTGTTTTTT	CSARQGAANEKLFF
-	TRBV11-1	-	TRBJ2-1	TGTGCCAGCTCACAGTGGGATGAGCAGTTCTTC	CASSQWDEQFF
many	TRBV6-4	-	TRBJ1-6	TGTGCCAGCAGTGACTCGGGTAATTCACCCCTCCACTTT	CASSDSGNSPLHF
many	TRBV15	-	TRBJ1-1	TGTGCCACCAGCAGAGATCCCGAAGCTGAAGCTTTCTTT	CATSRDPEAEAFF
many	TRBV7-6	-	TRBJ2-1	TGTGCCAGCAGCTTGGGTAGTAATGAGCAGTTCTTC	CASSLGSNEQFF
-	TRBV5-1	TRBD1	TRBJ2-7	TGCGCCAGCAGGCCTGGTTGGCAGGGGGCCAATCTAGCCTACGAGCAGTACTTC	CASRPGWQGANLAYEQYF
-	TRBV6-5	TRBD2	TRBJ2-1	TGTGCCAGCAGTTTGGCGGGGGGGCTGGGTTACAATGAGCAGTTCTTC	CASSLAGGLGYNEQFF
-	TRBV4-1	-	TRBJ1-5	TGCGCCAGCAGCCAAGAAGGGCAGGGAGGTCAGCCCCAGCATTTT	CASSQEGQGGQPQHF
-	TRBV4-1	-	TRBJ2-2	TGCGCCAGCAGCCATATATCCGGGGAGCTGTTTTTT	CASSHISGELFF
few	TRBV28	-	TRBJ2-3	TGTGCCAGCAGTTACCCCCGACTTCCCAATACGCAGTATTTT	CASSYPRLPNTQYF
many	TRBV12-3/TRBV12-4	-	TRBJ2-5	TGTGCCAGCAGAACCGGGGCCATGGGGGAGACCCAGTACTTC	CASRTGAMGETQYF
many	TRBV18	-	TRBJ2-5	TGTGCCAGCTCACCATTTTCAGATAAAGAGACCCAGTACTTC	CASSPFSDKETQYF